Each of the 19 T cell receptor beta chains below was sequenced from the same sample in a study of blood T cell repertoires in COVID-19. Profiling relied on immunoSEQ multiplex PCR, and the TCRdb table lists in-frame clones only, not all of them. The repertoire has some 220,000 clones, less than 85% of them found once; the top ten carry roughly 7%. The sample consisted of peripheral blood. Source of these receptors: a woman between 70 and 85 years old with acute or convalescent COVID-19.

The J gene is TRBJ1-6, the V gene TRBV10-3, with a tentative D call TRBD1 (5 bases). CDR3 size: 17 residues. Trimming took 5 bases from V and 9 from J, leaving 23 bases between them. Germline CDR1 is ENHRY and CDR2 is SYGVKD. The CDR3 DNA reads TGTGCCATCAGTCCCGGCGTTTGGGGGGGAAGGACTTCACCCCTCCACTTT. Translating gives CAISPGVWGGRTSPLHF.

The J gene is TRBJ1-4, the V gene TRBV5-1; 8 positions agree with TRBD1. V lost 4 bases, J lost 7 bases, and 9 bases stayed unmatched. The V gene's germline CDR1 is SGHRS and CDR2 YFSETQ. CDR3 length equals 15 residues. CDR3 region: CASSQGRGQVEKLFF. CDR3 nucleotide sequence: TGCGCCAGCAGCCAAGGCAGGGGGCAAGTTGAAAAACTGTTTTTT. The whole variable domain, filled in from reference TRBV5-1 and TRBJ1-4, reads KAGVTQTPRYLIKTRGQQVTLSCSPISGHRSVSWYQQTPGQGLQFLFEYFSETQRNKGNFPGRFSGRQFSNSRSEMNVSTLELGDSALYLCASSQGRGQVEKLFFGSGTQLSVL.

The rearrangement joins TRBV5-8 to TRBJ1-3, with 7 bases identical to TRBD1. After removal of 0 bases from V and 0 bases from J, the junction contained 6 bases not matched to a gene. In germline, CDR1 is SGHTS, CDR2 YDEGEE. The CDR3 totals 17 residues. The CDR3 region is CASSLALQGFSGNTIYF. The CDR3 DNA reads TGTGCCAGCAGCTTGGCGTTACAGGGGTTCTCTGGAAACACCATATATTTT.

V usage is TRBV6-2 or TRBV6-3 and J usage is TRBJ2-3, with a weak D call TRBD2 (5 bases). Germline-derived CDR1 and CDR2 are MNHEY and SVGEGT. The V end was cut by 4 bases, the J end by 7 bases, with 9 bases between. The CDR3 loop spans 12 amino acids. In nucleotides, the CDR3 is TGTGCCAGCAGTTCCACTAGAAATACGCAGTATTTT. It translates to CASSSTRNTQYF.

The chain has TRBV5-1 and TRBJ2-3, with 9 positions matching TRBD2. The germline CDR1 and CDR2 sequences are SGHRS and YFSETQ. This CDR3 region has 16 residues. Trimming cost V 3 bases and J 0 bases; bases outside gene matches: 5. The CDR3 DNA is TGCGCCAGCAGCTCAGCCGCGGGGGGGAGCACAGATACGCAGTATTTT. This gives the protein CASSSAAGGSTDTQYF.

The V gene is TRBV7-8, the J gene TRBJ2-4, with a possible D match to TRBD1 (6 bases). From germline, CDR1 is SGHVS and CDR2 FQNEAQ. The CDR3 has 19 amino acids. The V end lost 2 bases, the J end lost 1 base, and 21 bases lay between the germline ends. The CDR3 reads CASSLSHTENRDAKNIQYF. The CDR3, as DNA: TGTGCCAGCAGCTTATCCCACACGGAAAACAGGGACGCCAAAAACATTCAGTACTTC.

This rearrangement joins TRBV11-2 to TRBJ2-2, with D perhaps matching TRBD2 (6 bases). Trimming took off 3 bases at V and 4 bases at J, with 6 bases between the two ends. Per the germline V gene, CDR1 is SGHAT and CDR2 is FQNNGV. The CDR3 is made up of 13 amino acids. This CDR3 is CASSLGGTGELFF. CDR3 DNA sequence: TGTGCCAGCAGCTTGGGGGGCACCGGGGAGCTGTTTTTT.

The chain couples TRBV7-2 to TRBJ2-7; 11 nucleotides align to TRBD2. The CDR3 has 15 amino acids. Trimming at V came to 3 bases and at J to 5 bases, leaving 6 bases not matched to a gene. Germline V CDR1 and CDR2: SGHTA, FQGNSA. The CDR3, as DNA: TGTGCCAGCAGCTTGCCGACTAGCGGGATTAACGAGCAGTACGTC. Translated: CASSLPTSGINEQYV.

Here the CDR3 DNA reads TGTGCCTGGGGGCGGAACACCGGGGAGCTGTTTTTT. Protein sequence: CAWGRNTGELFF. The V call is TRBV30, the J call TRBJ2-2, with D unclear. The CDR3 spans 12 residues. Trimming cost V 5 bases and J 1 base, with 5 bases left between them. Per the germline V gene, CDR1 is GTSNPN and CDR2 is SVGIG (reference sequence). Filled out from reference TRBV30 and TRBJ2-2, the complete variable domain reads SQTIHQWPATLVQPVGSPLSLECTVEGTSNPNLYWYRQAAGRGLQLLFYSVGIGQISSEVPQNLSASRPQDRQFILSSKKLLLSDSGFYLCAWGRNTGELFFGEGSRLTVL.

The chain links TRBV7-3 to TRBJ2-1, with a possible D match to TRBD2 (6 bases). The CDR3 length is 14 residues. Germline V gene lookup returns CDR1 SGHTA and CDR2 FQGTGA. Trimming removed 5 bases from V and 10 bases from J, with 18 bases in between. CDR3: CASSPRVPGGEQFF. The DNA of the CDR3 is TGTGCCAGCAGCCCAAGGGTCCCCGGAGGGGAGCAGTTCTTC. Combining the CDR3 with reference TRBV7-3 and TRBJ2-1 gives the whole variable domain GAGVSQTPSNKVTEKGKYVELRCDPISGHTALYWYRQSLGQGPEFLIYFQGTGAADDSGLPNDRFFAVRPEGSVSTLKIQRTERGDSAVYLCASSPRVPGGEQFFGPGTRLTVL.

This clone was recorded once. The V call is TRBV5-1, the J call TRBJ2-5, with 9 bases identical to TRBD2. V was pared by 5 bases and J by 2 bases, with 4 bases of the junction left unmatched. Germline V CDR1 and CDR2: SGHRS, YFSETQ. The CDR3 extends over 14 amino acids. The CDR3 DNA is TGCGCCAGCAGATGGACTAGCGCACAAGAGACCCAGTACTTC. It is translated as CASRWTSAQETQYF.

CDR3 coding DNA: TGCGCCAGCAGTTTTAACTTGGAGACCCAGTACTTC. Encoded protein: CASSFNLETQYF. V gene TRBV10-2 combines with J gene TRBJ2-5; unclear D gene. V shed 5 bases and J shed 5 bases, with 9 bases lying between them. CDR1 and CDR2 (germline): WSHSY, SAAADI. The CDR3 spans 12 residues.

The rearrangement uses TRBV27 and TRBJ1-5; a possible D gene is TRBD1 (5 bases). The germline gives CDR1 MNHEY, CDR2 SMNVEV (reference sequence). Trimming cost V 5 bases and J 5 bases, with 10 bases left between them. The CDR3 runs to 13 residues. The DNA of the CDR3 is TGTGCCAGCAGTATCAGGGTTCATCAGCCCCAGCATTTT. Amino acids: CASSIRVHQPQHF.

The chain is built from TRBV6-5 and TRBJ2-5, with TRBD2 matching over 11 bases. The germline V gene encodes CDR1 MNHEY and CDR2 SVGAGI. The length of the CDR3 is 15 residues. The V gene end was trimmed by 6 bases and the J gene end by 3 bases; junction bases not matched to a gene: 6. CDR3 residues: CASSALLAGEETQYF. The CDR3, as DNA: TGTGCCAGCAGCGCGTTACTAGCGGGGGAAGAGACCCAGTACTTC.

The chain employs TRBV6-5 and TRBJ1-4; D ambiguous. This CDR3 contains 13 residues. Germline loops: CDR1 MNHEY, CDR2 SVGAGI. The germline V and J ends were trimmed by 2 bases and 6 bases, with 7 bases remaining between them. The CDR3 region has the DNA TGTGCCAGCAGTTACCGTCCTTATGAAAAACTGTTTTTT. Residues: CASSYRPYEKLFF.

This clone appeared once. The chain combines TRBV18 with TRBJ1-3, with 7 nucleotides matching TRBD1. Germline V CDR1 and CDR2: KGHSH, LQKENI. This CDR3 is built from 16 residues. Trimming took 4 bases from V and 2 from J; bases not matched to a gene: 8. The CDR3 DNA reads TGTGCCAGCTCACTATACAGCACAGGGGCTGGAAACACCATATATTTT. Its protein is CASSLYSTGAGNTIYF.

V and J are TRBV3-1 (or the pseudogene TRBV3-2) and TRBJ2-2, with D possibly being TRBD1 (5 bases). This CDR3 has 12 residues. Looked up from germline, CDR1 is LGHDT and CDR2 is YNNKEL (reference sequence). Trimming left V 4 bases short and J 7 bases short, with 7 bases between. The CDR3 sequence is CASSRTRGELFF. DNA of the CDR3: TGTGCCAGCAGCCGGACACGCGGGGAGCTGTTTTTT.

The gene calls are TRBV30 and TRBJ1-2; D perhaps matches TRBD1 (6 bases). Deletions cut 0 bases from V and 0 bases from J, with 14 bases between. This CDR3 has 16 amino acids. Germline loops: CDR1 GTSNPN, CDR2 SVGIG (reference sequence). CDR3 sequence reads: CAWSVTRQAANYGYTF. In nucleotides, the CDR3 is TGTGCCTGGAGTGTTACCCGACAGGCAGCTAACTATGGCTACACCTTC.

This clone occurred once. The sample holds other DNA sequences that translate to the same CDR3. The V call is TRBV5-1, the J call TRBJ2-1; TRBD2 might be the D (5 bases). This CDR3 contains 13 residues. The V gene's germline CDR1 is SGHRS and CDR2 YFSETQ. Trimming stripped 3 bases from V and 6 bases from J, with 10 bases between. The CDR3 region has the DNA TGCGCCAGCAGCTCCTTGAGGGTCAATGAGCAGTTCTTC. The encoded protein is CASSSLRVNEQFF.